This T cell receptor (beta chain) derives from a study of blood T cell repertoires in COVID-19. Trimming cost V 3 bases and J 7 bases, with 12 bases left between them. The CDR3 length is 13 residues. Germline V lookup: CDR1 MRHNA, CDR2 SNTAGT. In the study's own analysis: It was from reference gene primer amplification that nucleated cell counts were estimated. Using immunoSEQ multiplex PCR, the repertoire was profiled, and TCRdb retains in-frame clones only, with some absent. Clone size and V and J calls were adopted from that table, with D and trimming inferred from the DNA. The sample yields some 150,000 clones, about 86% seen once.

Sample: peripheral blood. The chain links TRBV6-4 to TRBJ1-2; perhaps TRBD1 as D (6 bases). The TCR originated in a woman aged 45-60 years with active or convalescent COVID-19. This CDR3 reads CASSESRGLGYTF. The CDR3 coding sequence is TGTGCCAGCAGTGAGAGCAGGGGCCTTGGCTACACCTTC.